These T cell receptor beta chains were read from a single sample in a study of Graves' ophthalmopathy and Graves' hyperthyroidism. TCRdb processed the multiplex PCR reads anew with MiXCR; each CDR3 protein has one entry. The sample gives 650,000 to 800,000 distinct CDR3 sequences, about 38% of which show up once; over 2.5% is in the top ten. The sample comprised peripheral blood. Receptors originate from an adult man with Graves' ophthalmopathy. CDR3s include the opening cysteine and the closing phenylalanine or tryptophan. D genes are given only for firm matches. Where a row states a size, it is once, few, many or the class of an expanded clone; other rows omit it.

>TRBJ1-3|once|NA|TRBV2
CASSATGPGNTIYF
TGTGCCAGCAGTGCTACAGGGCCTGGAAACACCATATATTTT
>TRBJ1-5|NA|NA|TRBV4-1
CASSQVGQGNQPQHF
TGCGCCAGCAGCCAAGTGGGACAAGGCAATCAGCCCCAGCATTTT
>TRBJ1-2|NA|NA|TRBV10-3
CASSYEKDRHRF
TGTGCCAGCAGTTACGAAAAAGACCGGCATAGGTTC
>TRBJ1-3|many|NA|TRBV7-2
CASSLDHGNTIYF
TGTGCCAGCAGCTTAGATCACGGAAACACCATATATTTT
>TRBJ1-5|many|TRBD1|TRBV19
CASKKTGGAGNQPQHF
TGTGCCAGTAAGAAGACAGGGGGCGCGGGGAATCAGCCCCAGCATTTT
>TRBJ2-5|many|TRBD1|TRBV25-1
CASSRQGTQETQYF
TGTGCCAGCAGCCGACAGGGGACTCAAGAGACCCAGTACTTC
>TRBJ1-5|many|NA|TRBV24-1
CATTLGQGRLLSNQPQHF
TGTGCCACCACCCTTGGGCAGGGTCGACTTCTTAGCAATCAGCCCCAGCATTTT
>TRBJ2-7|many|TRBD2|TRBV7-8
CASTSGLAGTYF
TGTGCCAGCACCTCAGGACTAGCGGGAACATACTTC
>TRBJ2-5|many|NA|TRBV4-2
CASSQVNPGGQETQYF
TGTGCCAGCAGCCAAGTTAATCCCGGAGGACAAGAGACCCAGTACTTC
>TRBJ1-4|NA|NA|TRBV29-1
CSAFDWGEKLFF
TGTAGCGCCTTTGACTGGGGGGAAAAACTGTTTTTT
>TRBJ1-5|NA|NA|TRBV19
CACARGNSNQPQHF
TGTGCCTGCGCCCGCGGAAATAGCAATCAGCCCCAGCATTTT
>TRBJ1-1|NA|NA|TRBV6-6
CASSYSLGAFSAFF
TGTGCCAGCAGTTACTCGCTAGGGGCATTTTCAGCTTTCTTT
>TRBJ1-2|many|TRBD1|TRBV5-6
CASSPWTGWVGYTF
TGTGCCAGCAGCCCATGGACAGGGTGGGTCGGCTACACCTTC
>TRBJ2-1|NA|NA|TRBV11-2
CASSFGGDDEQFF
TGTGCCAGCAGCTTCGGGGGTGACGATGAGCAGTTCTTC